This T cell receptor (beta chain) was sequenced for a study of blood T cell repertoires in COVID-19. In the study overall: Collection of acute and convalescent COVID-19 samples took place in the United States, Italy and Spain. The analysed material was cDNA or gDNA that came from T cells, B-cell-depleted T cells, or PBMCs.

Methods used by the authors: Amplifying reference gene primers gave estimates of nucleated cell counts. Clones were read by immunoSEQ multiplex PCR, and TCRdb kept only the in-frame ones, dropping some. The V and J calls and clone size were taken over from that table, and D and trimming were inferred from the DNA. The repertoire holds a few hundred thousand clones, with about 89% as singletons. Of note for this clone: At one of its ends the junction is not consistent with the germline gene, which may arise from a read error.

This CDR3 is built from 11 residues. Germline-derived CDR1 and CDR2 are MNHEY and SVGEGT. What was sequenced was peripheral blood. V and J are TRBV6-2 or TRBV6-3 and TRBJ2-1; 9 bases line up with TRBD1. The TCR comes from a woman aged 55-69 years with acute or convalescent COVID-19. CDR3 protein: CASSYLGTGIF. DNA of the CDR3: TGTGCCAGCAGTTACTTGGGGACAGGGATCTTC.